Below, 18 T cell receptor beta chains from the same sample are listed, as sequenced in a study of blood T cell repertoires in COVID-19. The method was immunoSEQ multiplex PCR; TCRdb's version includes in-frame clones alone and lacks a portion of them. The sample holds approximately 120,000 clones, around 88% seen once. Sequencing was done on a sample of peripheral blood. The source of these receptors is a human donor in a cohort sampled during active COVID-19.

The rearrangement uses TRBV19 and TRBJ2-7, with TRBD1 identical over 8 bases. The CDR3 is made up of 13 amino acids. Germline V gives CDR1 LNHDA, CDR2 SQIVND (reference sequence). J lost 4 bases, V lost 9 bases, and 8 bases had no gene match. The CDR3 sequence is CASQPGGMYEQYF. CDR3 in DNA: TGTGCCAGCCAACCAGGGGGCATGTACGAGCAGTACTTC.

The chain uses TRBV4-1 and TRBJ1-5, with D unclear. V shed 0 bases and J shed 2 bases, with 11 bases lying between them. CDR3 size: 16 residues. Germline-derived CDR1 and CDR2 are MGHRA and YSYEKL. The CDR3 loop is CASSQDGGFGNQPQHF. The DNA of the CDR3 is TGCGCCAGCAGCCAAGACGGAGGATTCGGCAATCAGCCCCAGCATTTT.

This rearrangement joins TRBV7-6 to TRBJ2-7; 7 bases line up with TRBD2. V trimming: 3 bases; J trimming: 4 bases; junction bases outside the gene matches: 9. CDR3 length: 15 amino acids. CDR1 and CDR2 from the germline V gene are SGHVS and FNYEAQ. The CDR3: CASSFGRAGVYEQYF. The DNA for the CDR3 is TGTGCCAGCAGCTTTGGTCGTGCGGGAGTGTACGAGCAGTACTTC.

This chain joins TRBV28 and TRBJ2-3, with TRBD2 matching 15 bases. CDR3 length: 16 residues. Germline V CDR1 and CDR2: MDHEN, SYDVKM. Trimming at V came to 7 bases and at J to 2 bases, leaving 4 bases not matched to a gene. CDR3 nucleotides: TGTGCCAGCACCGGGACTAGCGGGGGGTTCACAGATACGCAGTATTTT. The encoded protein is CASTGTSGGFTDTQYF.

This chain connects TRBV7-2 to TRBJ2-7, with 8 bases aligning to TRBD1. Germline V gives CDR1 SGHTA, CDR2 FQGNSA. The CDR3 has 15 amino acids. After removal of 5 bases from V and 3 bases from J, the junction contained 9 bases not matched to a gene. CDR3 residues: CASSPTAGQGYEQYF. The CDR3 coding sequence is TGTGCCAGCAGCCCCACCGCCGGACAGGGCTACGAGCAGTACTTC.

This chain uses TRBV7-2 with TRBJ1-1; the D gene is possibly TRBD1 (6 bases). V was shortened by 2 bases and J by 10 bases, with 17 bases between the two germline ends. In germline, CDR1 is SGHTA, CDR2 FQGNSA. The length of the CDR3 is 14 residues. The CDR3 reads CASSLLAGDWGAFF. As DNA, the CDR3 is TGTGCCAGCAGCTTATTGGCAGGGGATTGGGGAGCTTTCTTT.

The chain combines TRBV27 with TRBJ1-6, with TRBD1 matching 8 bases. The CDR3 contains 16 residues. V trimming: 4 bases; J trimming: 8 bases; junction bases outside the gene matches: 10. Per the germline V gene, CDR1 is MNHEY and CDR2 is SMNVEV (reference sequence). The CDR3, as DNA: TGTGCCAGCAGTTCGATCAGGGGGCCCGGGGATTCACCCCTCCACTTT. Its protein product is CASSSIRGPGDSPLHF.

This rearrangement joins TRBV7-8 to TRBJ1-1, with D perhaps TRBD1 (5 bases). The CDR3 totals 16 residues. Germline V CDR1 and CDR2: SGHVS, FQNEAQ. The germline V and J ends were trimmed by 0 bases and 2 bases, with 13 bases remaining between them. Here the CDR3 DNA reads TGTGCCAGCAGCTTAGCGCCGACAGAGTATAACACTGAAGCTTTCTTT. Translating it yields CASSLAPTEYNTEAFF.

This clone was seen once. The chain is built from TRBV19 and TRBJ2-5; 15 bases are shared with TRBD2. V lost 1 base to trimming and J lost 5 bases; unmatched junction nucleotides: 2. The CDR3 has 16 residues. The germline CDR1 and CDR2 sequences are LNHDA and SQIVND (reference sequence). Written as DNA, the CDR3 is TGTGCCAGTAGTATAGCTGGGACTAGCGGGAGGGAGACCCAGTACTTC. Translating it yields CASSIAGTSGRETQYF.

The sample holds one count of this clone. The chain has TRBV2 and TRBJ1-5, with D possibly TRBD1 on 5 matching bases. The CDR3 consists of 14 residues. V dropped 10 bases and J dropped 0 bases, with 13 bases sitting between them. Germline assignment: CDR1 SNHLY and CDR2 FYNNEI. CDR3: CATSRQHSNQPQHF. The DNA of the CDR3 is TGTGCCACGTCTCGACAGCATAGCAATCAGCCCCAGCATTTT.

The chain links TRBV15 to TRBJ2-5, with D perhaps TRBD1 (5 bases). Between the trimmed V and J ends, which lost 0 bases and 2 bases, there was a span of 22 bases. The CDR3 spans 19 residues. Germline V gene sequence: CDR1 LNHNV, CDR2 YYDKDF (reference sequence). CDR3: CATSRDQSPLAGQQETQYF. The CDR3 coding sequence is TGTGCCACCAGCAGAGATCAATCCCCATTGGCAGGGCAACAAGAGACCCAGTACTTC. The whole variable domain, remainder taken from reference TRBV15 and TRBJ2-5, is DAMVIQNPRYQVTQFGKPVTLSCSQTLNHNVMYWYQQKSSQAPKLLFHYYDKDFNNEADTPDNFQSRRPNTSFCFLDIRSPGLGDTAMYLCATSRDQSPLAGQQETQYFGPGTRLLVL.

The chain has TRBV2 and TRBJ2-2, with 12 bases lining up with TRBD2. Germline values: CDR1 SNHLY, CDR2 FYNNEI. With V trimmed by 6 bases and J by 2 bases, 16 bases remained unmatched. The CDR3 totals 20 residues. The DNA for the CDR3 is TGTGCCAGCAGCGGACTAGCGGGAAACATAGAAAGGCCCAACACCGGGGAGCTGTTTTTT. Translation: CASSGLAGNIERPNTGELFF.

A remark on this clone: The identical CDR3 is also encoded by other nucleotide sequences in the sample. The chain uses TRBV28 and TRBJ1-2, with D possibly TRBD1 on 6 matching bases. Germline CDR1 and CDR2: MDHEN and SYDVKM. V was shortened by 2 bases and J by 5 bases, with 6 bases between the two germline ends. The CDR3 covers 12 residues. The CDR3 DNA follows: TGTGCCAGCAGTTTAACAGGGTATGGCTACACCTTC. Protein product: CASSLTGYGYTF.

The chain uses TRBV6-6 and TRBJ1-4; 7 nucleotides align to TRBD1. The CDR3 has 14 residues. CDR1 and CDR2 from the germline V gene are MNHNY and SVGAGI (reference sequence). V lost 6 bases to trimming and J lost 2 bases; unmatched junction nucleotides: 3. CDR3 protein: CASRPGGTNEKLFF. For the CDR3, the DNA is TGTGCCAGCAGGCCAGGGGGGACTAATGAAAAACTGTTTTTT.

The count of this clone is one. The chain is built from TRBV28 and TRBJ1-6; 8 bases fit TRBD1. The J segment lost 5 bases and the V segment lost 6 bases, leaving 6 bases of the junction unmatched. The CDR3 totals 15 residues. Germline assignment: CDR1 MDHEN and CDR2 SYDVKM. DNA for the CDR3: TGTGCCAGCAGGCCAGGGACAGGCAATAATTCACCCCTCCACTTT. Encoded protein: CASRPGTGNNSPLHF. The complete variable domain, with remaining parts taken from reference TRBV28 and TRBJ1-6, reads DVKVTQSSRYLVKRTGEKVFLECVQDMDHENMFWYRQDPGLGLRLIYFSYDVKMKEKGDIPEGYSVSREKKERFSLILESASTNQTSMYLCASRPGTGNNSPLHFGNGTRLTVT.

This clone was seen only once. This sequence joins TRBV4-3 and TRBJ2-1; 7 bases align to TRBD1. CDR1 and CDR2 (germline): LGHNA, YSLEER. V dropped 4 bases and J dropped 3; count of bases not matched to a gene: 18. The CDR3 totals 19 residues. The CDR3 loop is CASSLFITGTAKDYNEQFF. CDR3 in DNA: TGCGCCAGCAGCCTTTTTATAACCGGGACAGCCAAGGACTACAATGAGCAGTTCTTC.

This clone was found a few times. The chain combines TRBV19 with TRBJ2-2; 12 bases fit TRBD2. Germline V CDR1 and CDR2: LNHDA, SQIVND (reference sequence). This CDR3 contains 15 residues. V was clipped by 7 bases and J by 4 bases; unmatched bases: 4. CDR3 sequence reads: CASTPLAGGTGELFF. CDR3 DNA sequence: TGTGCCAGTACGCCACTAGCGGGAGGCACCGGGGAGCTGTTTTTT. The entire variable domain, with the rest obtained from reference TRBV19 and TRBJ2-2, is as follows: DGGITQSPKYLFRKEGQNVTLSCEQNLNHDAMYWYRQDPGQGLRLIYYSQIVNDFQKGDIAEGYSVSREKKESFPLTVTSAQKNPTAFYLCASTPLAGGTGELFFGEGSRLTVL.

This clone showed up just once. V gene TRBV29-1 combines with J gene TRBJ2-7, with a possible D match to TRBD2 (6 bases). The germline V gene has CDR1 SQVTM and CDR2 ANQGSEA. V lost 5 bases and J lost 3, with 11 bases in between. The CDR3 loop spans 12 amino acids. CDR3 region: CSVSRESYEQYF. The DNA for the CDR3 is TGCAGCGTTTCCCGGGAGAGCTACGAGCAGTACTTC.